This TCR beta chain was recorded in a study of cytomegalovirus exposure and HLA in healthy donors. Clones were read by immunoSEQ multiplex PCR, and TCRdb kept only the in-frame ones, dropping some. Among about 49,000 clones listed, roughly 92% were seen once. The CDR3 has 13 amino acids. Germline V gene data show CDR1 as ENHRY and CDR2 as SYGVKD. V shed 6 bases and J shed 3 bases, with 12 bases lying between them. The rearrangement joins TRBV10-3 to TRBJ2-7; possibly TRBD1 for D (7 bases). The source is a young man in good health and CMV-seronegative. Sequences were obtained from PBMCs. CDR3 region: CAIRGGQSYEQYF. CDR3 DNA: TGTGCCATCAGGGGGGGACAGAGCTACGAGCAGTACTTC.